This T cell receptor beta chain was retrieved from a study of control samples from healthy donors and cancer patients. Libraries were prepared by immunoSEQ multiplex PCR; TCRdb keeps only in-frame clonotypes and omits some of them. The sample holds 150,000 or so clones; about 94% are singletons and the top ten take approximately 5.7%. Source material: blood. This TCR was sampled from a man in his forties in good health.

CDR3 amino acids: CASSGQGRDTQYF. In nucleotides, the CDR3 is TGTGCCAGCAGTGGCCAAGGAAGGGATACGCAGTATTTT. This chain connects TRBV2 to TRBJ2-3; D unclear. The V gene lost 4 bases and the J gene lost 6 bases, with 11 bases spanning the gap. The CDR3 runs 13 residues. CDR1 is SNHLY and CDR2 is FYNNEI in the germline V gene.